Included here is one T cell receptor (beta chain) sequence, with context. V lost 6 bases to trimming and J lost 6 bases; unmatched junction nucleotides: 8. The CDR3 has 14 amino acids. Per the germline V gene, CDR1 is MNHEY and CDR2 is SMNVEV (reference sequence). This sample stems from a study of cytomegalovirus exposure and HLA in healthy donors. Whole-study context: A later analysis reported the same platform for the 95 to 150 validation repertoires and the approximately 640 first-cohort repertoires.

Profiling relied on immunoSEQ multiplex PCR, and the TCRdb table lists in-frame clones only, not all of them. Of about 58,000 clones listed, about 88% were seen once; the top ten hold approximately 1.1%. The source is a man in his late teens or twenties in good health and CMV-seronegative. The V gene is TRBV27, the J gene TRBJ2-1; 7 bases map to TRBD2. Specimen: PBMCs. In nucleotides, the CDR3 is TGTGCCAGCAGCCTAGCGGTTGTGGGCAATGAGCAGTTCTTC. Protein: CASSLAVVGNEQFF.